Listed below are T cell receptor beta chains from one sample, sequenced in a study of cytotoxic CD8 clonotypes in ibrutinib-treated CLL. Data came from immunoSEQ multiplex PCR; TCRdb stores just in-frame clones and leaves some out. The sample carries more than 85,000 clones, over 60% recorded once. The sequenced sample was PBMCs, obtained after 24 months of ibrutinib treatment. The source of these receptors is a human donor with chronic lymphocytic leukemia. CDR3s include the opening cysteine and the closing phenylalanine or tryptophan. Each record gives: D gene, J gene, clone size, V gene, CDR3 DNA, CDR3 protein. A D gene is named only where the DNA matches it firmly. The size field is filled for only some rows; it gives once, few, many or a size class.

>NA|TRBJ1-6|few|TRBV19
TGTGCCAGTAGTACCATCCCCAGGGATTGGAATTCACCCCTCCACTTT
CASSTIPRDWNSPLHF
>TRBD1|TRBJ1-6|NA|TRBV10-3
TGTGCCATCATCGTACAGGGGAAGGATTCACCCCTCCACTTT
CAIIVQGKDSPLHF
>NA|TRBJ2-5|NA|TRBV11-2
TGTGCCAGCAGCACTCGGAGGTCAGAAGAGACCCAGTACTTC
CASSTRRSEETQYF
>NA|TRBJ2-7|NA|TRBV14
TGTGCCAGCAGCCAACAGCTAGCGCGGTTCTACGAGCAGTACTTC
CASSQQLARFYEQYF
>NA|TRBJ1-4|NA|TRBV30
TGTGCCTGGAGTATACGGGCAGGTGAAAAACTGTTTTTT
CAWSIRAGEKLFF
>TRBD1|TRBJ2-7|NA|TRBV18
TGTGCCAGCTCACCAACCGGGACAGGGAATTACGAGCAGTACTTC
CASSPTGTGNYEQYF
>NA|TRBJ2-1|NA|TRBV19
TGTGCCAGTAGTATCAGCCAGGGGCGCGGCAATGAGCAGTTCTTC
CASSISQGRGNEQFF
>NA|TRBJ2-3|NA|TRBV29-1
TGCAGCGTGGCGTATGGAGATACGCAGTATTTT
CSVAYGDTQYF
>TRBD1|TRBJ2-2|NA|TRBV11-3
TGTGCCAGCAGCTTAAGCGGGACAGGGAGTTCCGGGGAGCTGTTTTTT
CASSLSGTGSSGELFF
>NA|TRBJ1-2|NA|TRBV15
TGTGCCACCAGCCCGCGGGGGGATCCCCATGGCTACACCTTC
CATSPRGDPHGYTF
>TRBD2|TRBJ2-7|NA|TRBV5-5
TGTGCCAGCAGCTCTAGACTAGCGGGACCCTACGAGCAGTACTTC
CASSSRLAGPYEQYF
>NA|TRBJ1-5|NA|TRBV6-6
TGTGCCAGCAGTTACTATCCCAATCAGCCCCAGCATTTT
CASSYYPNQPQHF
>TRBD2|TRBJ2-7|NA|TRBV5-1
TGCGCCAGCAGCTTCTCAGCGGGAGACTCCTACGAGCAGTACTTC
CASSFSAGDSYEQYF
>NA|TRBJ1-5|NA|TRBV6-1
TGTGCCAGCAGTGAAGGGAGGCAACTACAAAATAGCAATCAGCCCCAGCATTTT
CASSEGRQLQNSNQPQHF
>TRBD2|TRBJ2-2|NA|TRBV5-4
TGTGCCAGCAGCGCCGGACTAGCGGGAGGTTACACCGGGGAGCTGTTTTTT
CASSAGLAGGYTGELFF
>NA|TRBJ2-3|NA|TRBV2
TGTGCCAGCACCCGACCGGCCGGTACGCAGTATTTT
CASTRPAGTQYF
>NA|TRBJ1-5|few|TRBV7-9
TGTGCCAGCAGCTTAACGGGTGGGGGAAACAATCAGCCCCAGCATTTT
CASSLTGGGNNQPQHF
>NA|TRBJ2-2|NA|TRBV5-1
TGCGCCAGCAGCTTGGGTGGGGCCGGCACCGGGGAGCTGTTTTTT
CASSLGGAGTGELFF
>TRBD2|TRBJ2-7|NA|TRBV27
TGTGCCAGCGGTACCGGGACTAGATTTTACGAGCAGTACTTC
CASGTGTRFYEQYF
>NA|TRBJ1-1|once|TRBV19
TGTGCCAGTAGTCCACCCCTCTCCCCGGGAACTGAAGCTTTCTTT
CASSPPLSPGTEAFF
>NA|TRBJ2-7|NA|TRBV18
TGTGCCAGCTCACCGAGGGGGACTACTTCCTACGAGCAGTACTTC
CASSPRGTTSYEQYF
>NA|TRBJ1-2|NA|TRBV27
TGTGCCAGCAGTACCCGGGGGGGCGAAAACTATGGCTACACCTTC
CASSTRGGENYGYTF
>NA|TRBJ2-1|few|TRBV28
TGTGCCAGCATAAGGAGCTCCTACAATGAGCAGTTCTTC
CASIRSSYNEQFF
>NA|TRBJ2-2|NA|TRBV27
TGTGCCAGCAGTTTTTATGACACCGGGGAGCTGTTTTTT
CASSFYDTGELFF
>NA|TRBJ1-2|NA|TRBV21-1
TGTGCCAGCAGCAAATTAGGTACAGGGGGCAGTTCTAACTATGGCTACACCTTC
CASSKLGTGGSSNYGYTF
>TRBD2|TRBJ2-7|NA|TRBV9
TGTGCCAGCAGCGGAGGACTAGCGGGAGGGCCGGAGGAGCAGTACTTC
CASSGGLAGGPEEQYF
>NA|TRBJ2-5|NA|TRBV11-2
TGTGCCAGCAGCTTAGGGGGGAGTTGGGAGGAGACCCAGTACTTC
CASSLGGSWEETQYF
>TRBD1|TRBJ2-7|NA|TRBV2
TGTGCCAGCAGTGAACATGGGACAGAGAGCTACGAGCAGTACTTC
CASSEHGTESYEQYF
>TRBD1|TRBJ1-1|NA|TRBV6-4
TGTGCCAGCAGGATGGCCGGGACAGTGAACACTGAAGCTTTCTTT
CASRMAGTVNTEAFF
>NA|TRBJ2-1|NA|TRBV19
TGTGCCAGTATGAAAGGCCTAGCACCTTACAATGAGCAGTTCTTC
CASMKGLAPYNEQFF
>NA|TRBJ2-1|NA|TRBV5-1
TGCGCCAGCAGCTTTGGGGGGCTCTCCTACAATGAGCAGTTCTTC
CASSFGGLSYNEQFF
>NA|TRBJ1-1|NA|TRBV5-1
TGCGCCAGCAAGCCCGGGGTAGGTAACACTGAAGCTTTCTTT
CASKPGVGNTEAFF
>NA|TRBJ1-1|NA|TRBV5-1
TGCGCCAGCAGATTAGACAGGTATGAAGCTTTCTTT
CASRLDRYEAFF
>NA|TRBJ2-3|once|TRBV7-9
TGTGCCAGCAGCTTACCAGGGGCTAGCACAGATACGCAGTATTTT
CASSLPGASTDTQYF
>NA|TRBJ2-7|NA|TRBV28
TGTGCCAGTAAGACAGCAGAATACGAGCAGTACTTC
CASKTAEYEQYF
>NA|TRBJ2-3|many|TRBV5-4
TGTGCCAGCAGCCCCCGACAGAAGGGAGATACGCAGTATTTT
CASSPRQKGDTQYF
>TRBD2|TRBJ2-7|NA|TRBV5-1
TGCGCCAGCAGCCCGGGAGCGGGGAAGAGCTACGAGCAGTACTTC
CASSPGAGKSYEQYF
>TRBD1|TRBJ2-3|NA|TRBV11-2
TGTGCCAGCAGCCTCGGGACAGGAATAGATACGCAGTATTTT
CASSLGTGIDTQYF
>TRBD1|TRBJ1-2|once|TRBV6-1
TGTGCCAGCAGTGAGTGGGGACAGGGAGGGGGCTACACCTTC
CASSEWGQGGGYTF
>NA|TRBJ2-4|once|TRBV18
TGTGCCAGCTCACCAGCGGGAGCCAAAAACATTCAGTACTTC
CASSPAGAKNIQYF
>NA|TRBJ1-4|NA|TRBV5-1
TGCGCCAGCAGCATAGACAGGATTAATGAAAAACTGTTTTTT
CASSIDRINEKLFF
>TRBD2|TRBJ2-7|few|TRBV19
TGTGCCAGTAGAGACCTAGCGGGGAATGCCTACGAGCAGTACTTC
CASRDLAGNAYEQYF
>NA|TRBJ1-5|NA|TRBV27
TGTGCCAGCAGTTTAGGCAGGGCGCGCAATCAGCCCCAGCATTTT
CASSLGRARNQPQHF